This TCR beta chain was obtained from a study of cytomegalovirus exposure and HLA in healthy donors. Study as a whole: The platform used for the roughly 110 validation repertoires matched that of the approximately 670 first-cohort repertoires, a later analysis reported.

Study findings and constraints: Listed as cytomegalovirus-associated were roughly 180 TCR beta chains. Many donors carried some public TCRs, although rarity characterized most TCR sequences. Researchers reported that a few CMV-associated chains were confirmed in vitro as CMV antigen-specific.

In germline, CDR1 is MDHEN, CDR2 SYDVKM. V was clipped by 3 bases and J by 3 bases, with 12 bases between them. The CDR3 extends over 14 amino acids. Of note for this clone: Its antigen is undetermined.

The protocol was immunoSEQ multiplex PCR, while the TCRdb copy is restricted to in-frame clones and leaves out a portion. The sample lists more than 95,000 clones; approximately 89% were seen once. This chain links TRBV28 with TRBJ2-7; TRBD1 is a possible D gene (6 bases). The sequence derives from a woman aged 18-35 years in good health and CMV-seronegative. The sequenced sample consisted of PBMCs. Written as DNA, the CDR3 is TGTGCCAGCAGTTTCTTACAGGGCTTCTACGAGCAGTACTTC. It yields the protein CASSFLQGFYEQYF. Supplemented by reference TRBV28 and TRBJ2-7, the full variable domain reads DVKVTQSSRYLVKRTGEKVFLECVQDMDHENMFWYRQDPGLGLRLIYFSYDVKMKEKGDIPEGYSVSREKKERFSLILESASTNQTSMYLCASSFLQGFYEQYFGPGTRLTVT.